This is a list of T cell receptor beta chains from one sample in a study of blood T cell repertoires in COVID-19. Only in-frame clones appear in the TCRdb table, and some are missing; sequencing was by immunoSEQ multiplex PCR. This table has 99,000 or so clones, just under 85% appearing once. The sequenced material came from peripheral blood. The receptors derive from a woman aged 80 or older with active or convalescent COVID-19. CDR3s include the opening cysteine and the closing phenylalanine or tryptophan. A D gene is named only where the DNA matches it firmly. The listing skips clone size in some rows; elsewhere it reads once, few, many or a size class.

V: TRBV2
size: NA
D: TRBD1
J: TRBJ1-1
CDR3: CATVGTGKGTEAFF
DNA: TGTGCCACCGTCGGGACAGGGAAAGGCACTGAAGCTTTCTTT

V: TRBV3-1/TRBV3-2
size: NA
D: NA
J: TRBJ1-5
CDR3: CASSPRGGQPQHF
DNA: TGTGCCAGCAGCCCCAGGGGCGGTCAGCCCCAGCATTTT

V: TRBV29-1
size: NA
D: NA
J: TRBJ1-2
CDR3: CSVERNADLDNYGYTF
DNA: TGCAGCGTTGAAAGGAATGCGGACTTAGACAACTATGGCTACACCTTC

V: TRBV27
size: NA
D: TRBD2
J: TRBJ2-7
CDR3: CASRLGTSGSAVGYEQYF
DNA: TGTGCCAGCAGGCTGGGGACTAGCGGGAGCGCTGTTGGGTACGAGCAGTACTTC

V: TRBV18
size: NA
D: NA
J: TRBJ1-1
CDR3: CASSPPSEPDEAFF
DNA: TGTGCCAGCTCACCGCCTTCGGAGCCGGATGAAGCTTTCTTT

V: TRBV5-5
size: NA
D: TRBD1
J: TRBJ2-1
CDR3: CASSLKIWTGGNEQFF
DNA: TGTGCCAGCAGCTTAAAAATTTGGACAGGGGGTAATGAGCAGTTCTTC

V: TRBV11-2
size: NA
D: TRBD2
J: TRBJ2-1
CDR3: CASSLDGLARNEQFF
DNA: TGTGCCAGCAGCTTAGACGGACTAGCAAGGAATGAGCAGTTCTTC

V: TRBV11-2
size: NA
D: TRBD1
J: TRBJ1-2
CDR3: CASSRDRGDYGYTF
DNA: TGTGCCAGCAGCAGGGACAGGGGCGACTATGGCTACACCTTC

V: TRBV6-5
size: NA
D: TRBD1
J: TRBJ2-7
CDR3: CASNFGTGGEQYF
DNA: TGTGCCAGCAATTTTGGGACAGGGGGCGAGCAGTACTTC

V: TRBV7-2
size: NA
D: TRBD1
J: TRBJ1-2
CDR3: CASSGTGPPYGYTF
DNA: TGTGCCAGCAGCGGGACAGGGCCCCCTTATGGCTACACCTTC

V: TRBV5-4
size: NA
D: TRBD1
J: TRBJ1-1
CDR3: CASSRDSSSEAFF
DNA: TGTGCCAGCAGTCGGGACAGTTCCTCTGAAGCTTTCTTT

V: TRBV2
size: NA
D: NA
J: TRBJ1-1
CDR3: CASTGGIGMNTEAFF
DNA: TGTGCCAGCACAGGCGGTATCGGGATGAACACTGAAGCTTTCTTT

V: TRBV9
size: NA
D: NA
J: TRBJ2-5
CDR3: CASSPRGAGNQETQYF
DNA: TGTGCCAGCAGCCCCCGAGGAGCGGGTAACCAAGAGACCCAGTACTTC

V: TRBV5-4
size: NA
D: TRBD1
J: TRBJ1-5
CDR3: CASSLGPTGGNNQPQHF
DNA: TGTGCCAGCAGCTTGGGACCGACAGGGGGTAACAATCAGCCCCAGCATTTT

V: TRBV6-1
size: NA
D: NA
J: TRBJ1-2
CDR3: CASSETPQANYGYTF
DNA: TGTGCCAGCAGTGAAACCCCACAGGCTAACTATGGCTACACCTTC

V: TRBV27
size: NA
D: NA
J: TRBJ1-2
CDR3: CASSLKGGESANYGYTF
DNA: TGTGCCAGCAGTTTAAAGGGGGGGGAGTCAGCTAACTATGGCTACACCTTC

V: TRBV4-3
size: NA
D: NA
J: TRBJ2-3
CDR3: CASSQARTSTDTQYF
DNA: TGCGCCAGCAGCCAAGCGAGGACTAGCACAGATACGCAGTATTTT

V: TRBV19
size: once
D: NA
J: TRBJ2-1
CDR3: CASSTLPGSYNEQFF
DNA: TGTGCCAGTAGTACTTTGCCGGGTTCTTACAATGAGCAGTTCTTC

V: TRBV5-1
size: NA
D: NA
J: TRBJ2-5
CDR3: CASTSIPLQGTETQYF
DNA: TGCGCCAGCACCTCTATACCTCTTCAGGGAACAGAGACCCAGTACTTC

V: TRBV7-3
size: NA
D: TRBD1
J: TRBJ1-1
CDR3: CASSLTGLNTEAFF
DNA: TGTGCCAGCAGCTTGACAGGGCTGAACACTGAAGCTTTCTTT

V: TRBV6-5
size: NA
D: NA
J: TRBJ2-1
CDR3: CASSQRVPDNEQFF
DNA: TGTGCCAGCAGCCAGCGGGTTCCCGACAATGAGCAGTTCTTC

V: TRBV27
size: once
D: TRBD1
J: TRBJ2-6
CDR3: CASSLTGGIPSGANVLTF
DNA: TGTGCCAGCAGTCTGACAGGGGGGATACCCTCTGGGGCCAACGTCCTGACTTTC

V: TRBV19
size: NA
D: TRBD1
J: TRBJ1-3
CDR3: CASSRQGTAGPGNTIYF
DNA: TGTGCCAGTAGTCGTCAGGGGACAGCTGGCCCTGGAAACACCATATATTTT

V: TRBV27
size: NA
D: TRBD2
J: TRBJ2-5
CDR3: CASRLAGGRETQYF
DNA: TGTGCCAGCAGATTAGCGGGAGGGAGAGAGACCCAGTACTTC

V: TRBV25-1
size: NA
D: NA
J: TRBJ1-1
CDR3: CASRGRKNTEAFF
DNA: TGTGCCAGCAGGGGCAGAAAGAACACTGAAGCTTTCTTT

V: TRBV6-2/TRBV6-3
size: NA
D: TRBD1
J: TRBJ1-5
CDR3: CASSYNQDRGQNSNQPQHF
DNA: TGTGCCAGCAGTTACAATCAGGACAGGGGGCAAAATAGCAATCAGCCCCAGCATTTT

V: TRBV3-1/TRBV3-2
size: NA
D: TRBD1
J: TRBJ2-1
CDR3: CASSHNLFPGQGSPFF
DNA: TGTGCCAGCAGCCATAACCTCTTTCCGGGACAGGGGTCTCCGTTCTTC

V: TRBV15
size: NA
D: TRBD1
J: TRBJ2-7
CDR3: CATSRATKIRDRGTYEQYF
DNA: TGTGCCACCAGCAGGGCAACCAAAATCCGGGACAGGGGAACCTACGAGCAGTACTTC

V: TRBV18
size: NA
D: TRBD1
J: TRBJ1-2
CDR3: CASSPLGQASGYTF
DNA: TGTGCCAGCTCACCACTGGGACAGGCAAGCGGCTACACCTTC

V: TRBV2
size: NA
D: TRBD2
J: TRBJ2-1
CDR3: CASSGLANSYNEQFF
DNA: TGTGCCAGCAGTGGACTAGCGAACTCCTACAATGAGCAGTTCTTC

V: TRBV29-1
size: NA
D: NA
J: TRBJ2-7
CDR3: CSVARGPTYEQYF
DNA: TGCAGCGTGGCCAGGGGACCCACCTACGAGCAGTACTTC

V: TRBV28
size: NA
D: TRBD2
J: TRBJ2-7
CDR3: CASSLLGGNYEQYF
DNA: TGTGCCAGCAGTTTACTCGGGGGGAACTACGAGCAGTACTTC

V: TRBV30
size: NA
D: NA
J: TRBJ1-6
CDR3: CAWSSGNPGSPLHF
DNA: TGTGCCTGGAGTTCAGGAAACCCAGGCTCACCCCTCCACTTT

V: TRBV6-1
size: NA
D: TRBD2
J: TRBJ2-5
CDR3: CASSERLGSASGVQETQYF
DNA: TGTGCCAGCAGTGAAAGGTTAGGGTCGGCTAGCGGGGTACAAGAGACCCAGTACTTC

V: TRBV10-3
size: once
D: TRBD1
J: TRBJ2-7
CDR3: CAISNGQGPYEQYF
DNA: TGTGCCATCAGCAACGGACAGGGACCCTACGAGCAGTACTTC

V: TRBV6-2/TRBV6-3
size: NA
D: TRBD1
J: TRBJ2-6
CDR3: CASSPQGLGSGANVLTF
DNA: TGTGCCAGCAGTCCACAGGGGTTAGGCTCTGGGGCCAACGTCCTGACTTTC

V: TRBV6-6
size: NA
D: TRBD1
J: TRBJ2-7
CDR3: CASSYLTGTYEQYF
DNA: TGTGCCAGCAGTTACTTGACAGGGACCTACGAGCAGTACTTC

V: TRBV7-8
size: NA
D: NA
J: TRBJ1-5
CDR3: CASSYRDGVPQHF
DNA: TGTGCCAGCAGCTACCGAGACGGGGTGCCCCAGCATTTT

V: TRBV28
size: NA
D: NA
J: TRBJ1-2
CDR3: CASSPLAGGGYTF
DNA: TGTGCCAGCAGCCCCCTAGCGGGCGGTGGCTACACCTTC

V: TRBV5-1
size: NA
D: NA
J: TRBJ1-4
CDR3: CASSPAATNEKLFF
DNA: TGCGCCAGCAGCCCGGCGGCTACTAATGAAAAACTGTTTTTT

V: TRBV5-4
size: NA
D: TRBD2
J: TRBJ2-5
CDR3: CASSQSGGARLETQYF
DNA: TGTGCCAGCAGCCAAAGCGGGGGGGCTCGTTTGGAGACCCAGTACTTC

V: TRBV29-1
size: NA
D: NA
J: TRBJ2-6
CDR3: CSVEVRRAPSGANVLTF
DNA: TGCAGCGTTGAAGTCCGCAGGGCCCCCTCTGGGGCCAACGTCCTGACTTTC

V: TRBV5-6
size: NA
D: NA
J: TRBJ1-3
CDR3: CASSSGGHTIYF
DNA: TGTGCCAGCAGCTCAGGTGGCCACACCATATATTTT

V: TRBV5-1
size: NA
D: NA
J: TRBJ1-1
CDR3: CASSSNRALNTEAFF
DNA: TGCGCCAGCAGCTCGAACAGAGCTTTGAACACTGAAGCTTTCTTT

V: TRBV6-1
size: NA
D: NA
J: TRBJ1-5
CDR3: CASSARRGTRGSPINQPQHF
DNA: TGTGCCAGCAGTGCAAGAAGGGGTACAAGGGGGTCCCCGATCAATCAGCCCCAGCATTTT

V: TRBV7-2
size: few
D: TRBD1
J: TRBJ1-2
CDR3: CASSSRDRGRGYTF
DNA: TGTGCCAGCAGCTCCCGGGACAGAGGTCGGGGCTACACCTTC

V: TRBV5-4
size: NA
D: NA
J: TRBJ1-1
CDR3: CASSFSQGRGNTEAFF
DNA: TGTGCCAGCAGCTTTTCCCAGGGCAGGGGGAACACTGAAGCTTTCTTT

V: TRBV18
size: NA
D: NA
J: TRBJ2-5
CDR3: CASSPNPGGLGETQYF
DNA: TGTGCCAGCTCACCCAACCCGGGGGGCCTGGGTGAGACCCAGTACTTC

V: TRBV5-5
size: NA
D: NA
J: TRBJ1-4
CDR3: CASSREEKLFF
DNA: TGTGCCAGCAGCCGCGAGGAAAAACTGTTTTTT

V: TRBV9
size: NA
D: TRBD1
J: TRBJ2-7
CDR3: CASSVGQGKTYEQYF
DNA: TGTGCCAGCAGCGTAGGACAGGGGAAGACCTACGAGCAGTACTTC

V: TRBV5-1
size: few
D: NA
J: TRBJ2-3
CDR3: CASRERTTDTQYF
DNA: TGCGCCTCCCGGGAGCGTACTACAGATACGCAGTATTTT

V: TRBV6-5
size: once
D: NA
J: TRBJ2-4
CDR3: CASSYVPQGKNIQYF
DNA: TGTGCCAGCAGTTACGTCCCGCAGGGCAAAAACATTCAGTACTTC

V: TRBV5-1
size: few
D: TRBD1
J: TRBJ1-2
CDR3: CASRYGTGPEGYTF
DNA: TGCGCCAGCAGATATGGGACAGGTCCAGAGGGCTACACCTTC

V: TRBV9
size: NA
D: NA
J: TRBJ1-6
CDR3: CASSVQPGGSPLHF
DNA: TGTGCCAGCAGCGTACAGCCAGGTGGCTCACCCCTCCACTTT

V: TRBV30
size: NA
D: NA
J: TRBJ1-1
CDR3: CAWRGPSRGAEGKAFF
DNA: TGTGCCTGGAGAGGTCCGAGCCGCGGGGCGGAAGGTAAAGCTTTCTTT

V: TRBV11-3
size: NA
D: TRBD2
J: TRBJ2-3
CDR3: CASSPTSGKPDTQYF
DNA: TGTGCCAGCAGCCCGACTAGCGGGAAGCCAGATACGCAGTATTTT

V: TRBV28
size: once
D: NA
J: TRBJ1-2
CDR3: CASLPREANYGYTF
DNA: TGTGCCAGCCTTCCTCGGGAGGCTAACTATGGCTACACCTTC

V: TRBV2
size: NA
D: TRBD1
J: TRBJ1-6
CDR3: CASSETGTANSPLHF
DNA: TGTGCCAGCAGTGAAACGGGGACAGCGAATTCACCCCTCCACTTT

V: TRBV7-8
size: NA
D: NA
J: TRBJ2-7
CDR3: CASSSPMTASPYEQYF
DNA: TGTGCCAGCAGCTCCCCAATGACAGCTTCCCCCTACGAGCAGTACTTC